This TCR beta chain stems from a study of T cell repertoires in cytomegalovirus infection. The germline CDR1 and CDR2 sequences are SEHNR and FQNEAQ (reference sequence). V lost 0 bases and J 0 bases, leaving 9 bases between the germline ends. The CDR3 is 16 amino acids. General observations from the study: HLA-C-restricted CMV clonotypes gave the most frequent clonotype in two of eight donors. Cumulative public TCR beta family frequency identified carriers of CMV plus the relevant HLA.

A note on this clonotype: Its antigen is as yet unknown.

TCRdb re-called the reads through MiXCR, storing one row per CDR3 protein. The sample lists about 450,000 distinct CDR3 sequences, 25% to 40% occurring once. Sequencing input: PBMCs. This sequence was found in a human donor in good health (CMV status not recorded). Some clones in this sample may be carry-over from other donors' samples. The rearrangement links TRBV7-9 to TRBJ1-3; D gene uncertain. The CDR3: CASSLARESSGNTIYF. In DNA form, the CDR3 reads TGTGCCAGCAGCTTAGCGCGGGAAAGCTCTGGAAACACCATATATTTT.